A single sample gave rise to the 29 T cell receptor beta chains below, sequenced in a study of vaccination and CD4 T cells after COVID-19. Treatment in this sample: roughly 10-day PBMC culture with coronavirus spike peptide pools or control peptides (ViraFEST assay). CD4+ T cells that had been cultured provided DNA sequenced with the Oncomine TCR Beta short-read assay. TCRdb recomputed calls from the PCR reads with MiXCR, one row per CDR3 protein. The repertoire holds tens of thousands of distinct CDR3 sequences, with about 56% as singletons. These receptors' antigens are unknown. Sequencing was done on a sample of CD4+ T cells from blood, cultured in vitro. The receptors shown here come from a human donor who had recovered from COVID-19.

This clonotype was observed once. This sequence joins TRBV6-2 or TRBV6-3 and TRBJ1-1, with a possible D match to TRBD1 (5 bases). Looked up from germline, CDR1 is MNHEY and CDR2 is SVGEGT. The CDR3 is 17 amino acids. Trimming pared 2 bases from V and 1 base from J, leaving 17 bases between. CDR3 loop: CASSYPTQPGKNTEAFF. DNA of the CDR3: TGTGCCAGCAGTTACCCAACCCAGCCAGGGAAGAACACTGAAGCTTTCTTT.

The chain joins TRBV5-1 to TRBJ1-5, with no clear D. This CDR3 has 14 amino acids. Per germline, CDR1 SGHRS and CDR2 YFSETQ. With 0 bases removed from V and 5 bases from J, the gap between germline ends came to 9 bases. In DNA, the CDR3 is TGCGCCAGCAGCTTGGGGAACTCCGATCAGCCCCAGCATTTT. This encodes CASSLGNSDQPQHF.

A few counts support this clonotype. V and J are TRBV20-1 and TRBJ1-5, with a weak D call TRBD1 (5 bases). Germline lookup yields CDR1 DFQATT and CDR2 SNEGSKA (reference sequence). The CDR3 runs 14 residues. V was clipped by 4 bases and J by 3 bases, with 13 bases between them. The CDR3 here is CSAKGAGPNQPQHF. CDR3 nucleotide sequence: TGCAGTGCTAAAGGGGCCGGCCCCAATCAGCCCCAGCATTTT.

This chain uses TRBV28 with TRBJ1-2, with D maybe TRBD1 (5 bases). CDR1 is MDHEN, CDR2 SYDVKM, per germline. This CDR3 region has 14 residues. V lost 7 bases to trimming and J lost 4 bases, with 16 bases between them. The CDR3 here is CASNGREIPYGYTF. CDR3 in DNA: TGTGCCAGCAATGGCAGGGAAATACCCTATGGCTACACCTTC.

The J gene is TRBJ2-2, the V gene TRBV29-1; D is possibly TRBD2 (6 bases). Germline assignment: CDR1 SQVTM and CDR2 ANQGSEA. The V end lost 4 bases, the J end lost 5 bases, and 8 bases lay between the germline ends. The CDR3 totals 12 residues. This CDR3 is CSVVGGTGELFF. The CDR3 bases are TGCAGCGTTGTTGGGGGGACCGGGGAGCTGTTTTTT.

The chain employs TRBV18 and TRBJ1-1; TRBD1 agrees at 10 bases. CDR3 size: 17 residues. Germline-derived CDR1 and CDR2 are KGHSH and LQKENI. Germline trimming cut 1 base from V and 3 bases from J; bases unmatched to any gene: 8. The chain's CDR3 is CASSPLGTGVRDTEAFF. The CDR3 nucleotides read TGTGCCAGCTCACCACTTGGGACAGGGGTCCGGGACACTGAAGCTTTCTTT.

The chain is built from TRBV6-2 or TRBV6-3 and TRBJ1-1; no definite D call. V dropped 5 bases and J dropped 1 base, with 11 bases sitting between them. Looked up from germline, CDR1 is MNHEY and CDR2 is SVGEGT. CDR3 size: 14 residues. The CDR3 nucleotides read TGTGCCAGCAGTGCAATCGGGCGGAACACTGAAGCTTTCTTT. Translated: CASSAIGRNTEAFF.

V is TRBV24-1 and J is TRBJ2-7; a possible D gene is TRBD1 (6 bases). The V end lost 2 bases, the J end lost 5 bases, and 15 bases lay between the germline ends. Germline V gives CDR1 KGHDR, CDR2 SFDVKD. CDR3 size: 15 residues. The CDR3 nucleotides read TGTGCCACCAGTGATTCTACAGGGATCAGGGACGAGCAGTACTTC. Translated: CATSDSTGIRDEQYF.

The chain links TRBV11-3 to TRBJ1-2, with 9 bases aligning to TRBD1. The CDR3 is made up of 13 amino acids. The V gene's germline CDR1 is SGHNT and CDR2 YENEEA. V was clipped by 1 base and J by 8 bases; unmatched bases: 2. The CDR3 region has the DNA TGTGCCAGCAGCTTAGGGACAGGGGAAGGCTACACCTTC. Protein: CASSLGTGEGYTF. The variable domain in full, completed from reference TRBV11-3 and TRBJ1-2, reads EAGVVQSPRYKIIEKKQPVAFWCNPISGHNTLYWYLQNLGQGPELLIRYENEEAVDDSQLPKDRFSAERLKGVDSTLKIQPAELGDSAVYLCASSLGTGEGYTFGSGTRLTVV.

In DNA, the CDR3 is TGTGCCAGCACCCCCGGGACAGCATATGGCTACACCTTC. Translation: CASTPGTAYGYTF. The chain employs TRBV28 and TRBJ1-2; 7 nucleotides line up with TRBD1. The J segment lost 5 bases and the V segment lost 7 bases, leaving 7 bases of the junction unmatched. This CDR3 has 13 residues. Germline V gene lookup returns CDR1 MDHEN and CDR2 SYDVKM.

This chain uses TRBV6-1 with TRBJ2-1; weak D call: TRBD2 (5 bases). V lost 10 bases to trimming and J lost 0 bases, with 10 bases between them. Germline CDR1 reads MNHNS; CDR2 reads SASEGT. CDR3 size: 13 residues. CDR3: CAIGRASYNEQFF. CDR3 bases: TGTGCCATAGGGCGGGCCTCCTACAATGAGCAGTTCTTC.

This clonotype appeared a single time. The rearrangement uses TRBV20-1 and TRBJ1-4; TRBD1 might be the D (5 bases). The V and J ends lost 4 bases and 0 bases respectively, with 6 bases between them. The CDR3 consists of 13 residues. Germline V gene sequence: CDR1 DFQATT, CDR2 SNEGSKA (reference sequence). CDR3 DNA sequence: TGCAGTGCTATCAGGGCAACTAATGAAAAACTGTTTTTT. The encoded protein is CSAIRATNEKLFF.

This clonotype was seen a few times. This CDR3 reads CASKGAVNNEQFF. The CDR3 nucleotides read TGTGCCAGCAAGGGGGCTGTAAACAATGAGCAGTTCTTC. This sequence joins TRBV25-1 and TRBJ2-1; 7 positions match TRBD1. The CDR3 is 13 amino acids. The ends lost 7 bases at V and 5 bases at J; junction bases unmatched: 5. Germline-derived CDR1 and CDR2 are MGHDK and SYGVNS. Drawing the rest from reference TRBV25-1 and TRBJ2-1, the complete variable domain is EADIYQTPRYLVIGTGKKITLECSQTMGHDKMYWYQQDPGMELHLIHYSYGVNSTEKGDLSSESTVSRIRTEHFPLTLESARPSHTSQYLCASKGAVNNEQFFGPGTRLTVL.

This clonotype was seen a handful of times. The V call is TRBV27, the J call TRBJ2-6; D uncertain. V was shortened by 8 bases and J by 0 bases, with 17 bases between the two germline ends. CDR3 length equals 17 residues. CDR1 MNHEY and CDR2 SMNVEV come from the germline V gene (reference sequence). In DNA, the CDR3 is TGTGCCAGCGGCCCGTGGGTCCAAAGCTCTGGGGCCAACGTCCTGACTTTC. This translates into CASGPWVQSSGANVLTF.

The CDR3 sequence is CASSEYTAFF. In DNA form, the CDR3 reads TGTGCCAGCAGTGAGTACACAGCTTTCTTT. V usage is TRBV6-1 and J usage is TRBJ1-1; no reliable D call. Germline V gene data show CDR1 as MNHNS and CDR2 as SASEGT. This CDR3 comprises 10 residues. V dropped 3 bases and J dropped 10 bases, with 6 bases sitting between them.

V usage is TRBV27 and J usage is TRBJ2-1, with 10 bases aligning to TRBD2. The CDR3 totals 16 residues. Germline V gene lookup returns CDR1 MNHEY and CDR2 SMNVEV (reference sequence). Trimming cost V 6 bases and J 1 base; bases outside gene matches: 6. CDR3 nucleotide sequence: TGTGCCAGCAGCCGCTGGACTAGCGGTTCCTACAATGAGCAGTTCTTC. As protein: CASSRWTSGSYNEQFF.

The J gene is TRBJ1-5, the V gene TRBV12-3 or TRBV12-4, with D uncertain. The CDR3 runs to 13 residues. Deletions cut 3 bases from V and 0 bases from J, with 3 bases between. The CDR3 is CASSFNSNQPQHF. The CDR3 nucleotides are TGTGCCAGCAGTTTTAATAGCAATCAGCCCCAGCATTTT.

This rearrangement joins TRBV6-1 to TRBJ2-2, with TRBD2 matching over 13 bases. CDR3 size: 16 residues. In germline, CDR1 is MNHNS, CDR2 SASEGT. Trimming removed 4 bases from V and 6 bases from J; junction bases left unmatched: 5. The DNA for the CDR3 is TGTGCCAGCAGTGGCGGACTAGCGGGAGCGTCCGGGGAGCTGTTTTTT. Translation: CASSGGLAGASGELFF.

The chain recombines TRBV11-2 with TRBJ2-1; TRBD1 agrees at 11 bases. From germline, CDR1 is SGHAT and CDR2 FQNNGV. V was clipped by 3 bases and J by 9 bases; unmatched bases: 10. This CDR3 has 16 residues. The CDR3 nucleotides are TGTGCCAGCAGCTTTTGGGGGGTGGGACAGGGGGGTGAGCAGTTCTTC. This translates into CASSFWGVGQGGEQFF. The full variable domain, with the rest looked up from reference TRBV11-2 and TRBJ2-1, is EAGVAQSPRYKIIEKRQSVAFWCNPISGHATLYWYQQILGQGPKLLIQFQNNGVVDDSQLPKDRFSAERLKGVDSTLKIQPAKLEDSAVYLCASSFWGVGQGGEQFFGPGTRLTVL.

The gene calls are TRBV19 and TRBJ1-1; D gene ambiguous. Trimming took off 5 bases at V and 2 bases at J, with 6 bases between the two ends. This CDR3 has 12 residues. CDR1 is LNHDA and CDR2 is SQIVND in the germline V gene (reference sequence). The CDR3 DNA follows: TGTGCCAGTAGTTCGGTCAACACTGAAGCTTTCTTT. Translating gives CASSSVNTEAFF.

This chain links TRBV4-1 with TRBJ1-4, with no clear D. The ends were cut back, 4 bases at V and 3 bases at J, with 9 bases in the middle. The length of the CDR3 is 14 residues. CDR1 MGHRA and CDR2 YSYEKL come from the germline V gene. CDR3 sequence reads: CASSRTEANEKLFF. The CDR3 bases are TGCGCCAGCAGCCGTACAGAGGCTAATGAAAAACTGTTTTTT.

The chain couples TRBV28 to TRBJ2-7; D possibly corresponds to TRBD1 (6 bases). CDR1 MDHEN and CDR2 SYDVKM come from the germline V gene. V was clipped by 7 bases and J by 9 bases, with 25 bases between them. The CDR3 covers 15 residues. CDR3 protein: CASTLGANRVHGQYF. In DNA form, the CDR3 reads TGTGCCAGCACTCTCGGGGCGAACAGGGTTCATGGGCAGTACTTC. Drawing the rest from reference TRBV28 and TRBJ2-7, the complete variable domain is DVKVTQSSRYLVKRTGEKVFLECVQDMDHENMFWYRQDPGLGLRLIYFSYDVKMKEKGDIPEGYSVSREKKERFSLILESASTNQTSMYLCASTLGANRVHGQYFGPGTRLTVT.

The chain employs TRBV6-1 and TRBJ2-1; perhaps TRBD2 as D (6 bases). The CDR3 covers 15 residues. The V gene lost 2 bases and the J gene lost 5 bases, with 13 bases spanning the gap. CDR1 and CDR2 (germline): MNHNS, SASEGT. CDR3 sequence reads: CASSEWTKGDNEQFF. As DNA, the CDR3 is TGTGCCAGCAGTGAATGGACTAAGGGCGACAATGAGCAGTTCTTC.

The genes are TRBV20-1 and TRBJ1-5, with unresolved D. V dropped 6 bases and J dropped 1 base, with 10 bases sitting between them. CDR1 and CDR2 from the germline V gene are DFQATT and SNEGSKA (reference sequence). CDR3 length equals 13 residues. The CDR3 spells CSADSGSNQPQHF. In DNA, the CDR3 is TGCAGTGCCGACTCGGGCAGCAATCAGCCCCAGCATTTT.

V is TRBV6-2 or TRBV6-3 and J is TRBJ2-1; perhaps D is TRBD1 or TRBD2 (6 bases each). The CDR3 is made up of 15 amino acids. The germline V gene encodes CDR1 MNHEY and CDR2 SVGEGT. V gave up 10 bases and J gave up 3 bases, with 19 bases separating them. The CDR3 sequence is CATRQDSGLYNEQFF. The CDR3 region has the DNA TGTGCCACCCGACAGGATAGCGGCCTCTACAATGAGCAGTTCTTC.

This rearrangement joins TRBV7-9 to TRBJ1-3; D uncertain. V was pared by 1 base and J by 0 bases, with 13 bases between. The CDR3 covers 17 residues. Looked up from germline, CDR1 is SEHNR and CDR2 is FQNEAQ (reference sequence). CDR3 protein: CASSLGRVWYSGNTIYF. In nucleotides, the CDR3 is TGTGCCAGCAGCTTAGGTCGTGTATGGTACTCTGGAAACACCATATATTTT.

The chain uses TRBV20-1 and TRBJ2-5; D is unclear. Germline-derived CDR1 and CDR2 are DFQATT and SNEGSKA (reference sequence). Between the trimmed V and J ends, which lost 4 bases and 4 bases, there was a span of 7 bases. The CDR3 has 11 amino acids. In DNA form, the CDR3 reads TGCAGTGCTATGGGTCGAGAGACCCAGTACTTC. Protein: CSAMGRETQYF.

V gene TRBV5-1 combines with J gene TRBJ1-1; 8 nucleotides agree with TRBD1. This CDR3 contains 15 residues. After removal of 2 bases from V and 1 base from J, the junction contained 4 bases not matched to a gene. Germline V CDR1 and CDR2: SGHRS, YFSETQ. The CDR3 DNA is TGCGCCAGCAGCTTTCCAGGGGGCGGGAACACTGAAGCTTTCTTT. Translating it yields CASSFPGGGNTEAFF.

The chain uses TRBV6-1 and TRBJ2-3, with 8 positions matching TRBD2. After removal of 3 bases from V and 7 bases from J, the junction contained 6 bases not matched to a gene. From germline, CDR1 is MNHNS and CDR2 SASEGT. This CDR3 comprises 14 residues. The CDR3 bases are TGTGCCAGCAGTGACAGGACTAGCCCGAATACGCAGTATTTT. It codes for CASSDRTSPNTQYF.